This TCR beta chain was captured in a study of tumor and adjacent non-tumor tissue in lung cancer. Study-wide points: Tumor TCR diversity, when higher, was linked to shorter survival. Tumor repertoires had a smaller top 100 clone share than normal lung. Significantly higher TCR diversity was found in tumor than normal lung.

Germline V gene sequence: CDR1 DFQATT, CDR2 SNEGSKA (reference sequence). The length of the CDR3 is 16 residues. No cell sorting was done before RNA was extracted from the tissue. The normal lung tissue was taken more than 3 cm from the tumor edge. Donors were chemotherapy-naive, newly diagnosed lung cancer surgical patients in China, August–late 2014. This clonotype appeared once. No antigen is known for it. Because the CDR3 is missing its conserved closing phenylalanine or tryptophan, this is likely a read error. TCRbeta libraries were built with three rounds of nested PCR, modified from ARM-PCR. MiXCR, applied by TCRdb to the multiplex PCR reads, yields one record per CDR3 protein. Among tens of thousands of distinct CDR3 sequences listed, more than 80% were seen once.

This TCR was sampled from a man between 60 and 70 years old with non-small cell lung cancer. The gene calls are TRBV20-1 and TRBJ2-5; TRBD2 aligns across 7 bases. The sequencing sample was made of distant non-tumor lung tissue. This chain's CDR3 is CSARDRLAGVQETQYL. The CDR3 DNA sequence: TGCAGTGCTAGAGATCGACTAGCCGGTGTTCAAGAGACTCAGTACTTA.